These 10 T cell receptor beta chains share one sample of origin, sequenced in a study of technical replicates of blood from several donors. Profiled with immunoSEQ multiplex PCR; TCRdb holds only in-frame clones, not every one. The data show 76,000 or so clones, with 91% seen just once and 0.2% to 0.25% held by the top ten. The sequencing input was T cells isolated from PBMCs. These receptors came from a human donor in good health.

The chain links TRBV7-9 to TRBJ1-1; D is unresolved. CDR1 is SEHNR and CDR2 is FQNEAQ in the germline V gene (reference sequence). The ends were cut back, 5 bases at V and 1 base at J, with 5 bases in the middle. The CDR3 spans 12 residues. The CDR3 spells CASSPRNTEAFF. CDR3 nucleotide sequence: TGTGCCAGCAGCCCTAGGAACACTGAAGCTTTCTTT.

V is TRBV7-6 and J is TRBJ2-2; no firm D call. V gave up 4 bases and J gave up 5 bases, with 11 bases separating them. The CDR3 spans 14 residues. The V gene's germline CDR1 is SGHVS and CDR2 FNYEAQ. The CDR3 loop is CASSYMEQTGELFF. The CDR3, as DNA: TGTGCCAGCAGCTACATGGAACAGACCGGGGAGCTGTTTTTT.

This rearrangement joins TRBV21-1 to TRBJ2-7; the table's D call TRBD1 went unverified against the DNA. TRBV21-1 represents a pseudogene. CDR3 size: 14 residues. The CDR3 protein is CASSGRTVVDEQYF. Written as DNA, the CDR3 is TGTGCCAGCAGCGGCCGCACAGTAGTAGACGAGCAGTACTTC.

The chain links TRBV6-1 to TRBJ1-2; 7 bases fit TRBD1. Germline assignment: CDR1 MNHNS and CDR2 SASEGT. The CDR3 sequence is 15 residues long. Trimming removed 5 bases from V and 5 bases from J; junction bases left unmatched: 11. The DNA for the CDR3 is TGTGCCAGCAGTCTAGACAGGGCATCACGATATGGCTACACCTTC. Its protein product is CASSLDRASRYGYTF.

DNA for the CDR3: TGTGCCAGCAGCCAAAAACTAGCTGCAGATACGCAGTATTTT. Its protein product is CASSQKLAADTQYF. The rearrangement uses TRBV4-2 and TRBJ2-3; weak D call: TRBD2 (6 bases). The germline CDR1 and CDR2 sequences are LGHNA and YNFKEQ. Trimming stripped 2 bases from V and 4 bases from J, with 10 bases between. The CDR3 consists of 14 residues.

In this sample, this clone turned up a few times. This chain uses TRBV30 with TRBJ1-1, with 8 bases that match TRBD1. Trimming removed 4 bases from V and 5 bases from J; junction bases left unmatched: 6. The germline gives CDR1 GTSNPN, CDR2 SVGIG (reference sequence). The CDR3 consists of 13 residues. The CDR3 region is CAWNRGYETEAFF. CDR3 nucleotide sequence: TGTGCCTGGAACAGGGGGTATGAGACTGAAGCTTTCTTT.

The chain has TRBV20-1 and TRBJ2-1, with no clear D. The CDR3 runs to 11 residues. With 2 bases removed from V and 4 bases from J, the gap between germline ends came to 3 bases. Germline V gives CDR1 DFQATT, CDR2 SNEGSKA (reference sequence). As DNA, the CDR3 is TGCAGTGCTAGACTGTACAATGAGCAGTTCTTC. Translated: CSARLYNEQFF.

The chain employs TRBV18 and TRBJ2-1; weak D call: TRBD2 (5 bases). This CDR3 has 14 amino acids. CDR1 and CDR2 (germline): KGHSH, LQKENI. V was shortened by 2 bases and J by 6 bases, with 11 bases between the two germline ends. The CDR3 sequence: CASSPGETGNEQFF. DNA for the CDR3: TGTGCCAGCTCACCAGGGGAGACGGGCAATGAGCAGTTCTTC. The variable domain in full, with the rest retrieved from reference TRBV18 and TRBJ2-1, is NAGVMQNPRHLVRRRGQEARLRCSPMKGHSHVYWYRQLPEEGLKFMVYLQKENIIDESGMPKERFSAEFPKEGPSILRIQQVVRGDSAAYFCASSPGETGNEQFFGPGTRLTVL.

This sequence joins TRBV5-1 and TRBJ2-1; TRBD2 matches at 8 bases. The CDR3 totals 17 residues. Germline lookup yields CDR1 SGHRS and CDR2 YFSETQ. The junction had 7 bases not matched to a gene; V was cut back by 0 bases and J by 2 bases. The CDR3 sequence is CASSLVGWRGAYNEQFF. CDR3 nucleotide sequence: TGCGCCAGCAGCTTGGTTGGTTGGCGGGGGGCCTACAATGAGCAGTTCTTC.

The V and J genes are TRBV6-4 and TRBJ2-3; D possibly corresponds to TRBD1 (5 bases). The ends were cut back, 6 bases at V and 2 bases at J, with 6 bases in the middle. Germline CDR1 MRHNA, CDR2 SNTAGT. The CDR3 length is 12 residues. CDR3 residues: CASRGDTDTQYF. CDR3 sequence (DNA): TGTGCCAGCAGAGGGGACACAGATACGCAGTATTTT.